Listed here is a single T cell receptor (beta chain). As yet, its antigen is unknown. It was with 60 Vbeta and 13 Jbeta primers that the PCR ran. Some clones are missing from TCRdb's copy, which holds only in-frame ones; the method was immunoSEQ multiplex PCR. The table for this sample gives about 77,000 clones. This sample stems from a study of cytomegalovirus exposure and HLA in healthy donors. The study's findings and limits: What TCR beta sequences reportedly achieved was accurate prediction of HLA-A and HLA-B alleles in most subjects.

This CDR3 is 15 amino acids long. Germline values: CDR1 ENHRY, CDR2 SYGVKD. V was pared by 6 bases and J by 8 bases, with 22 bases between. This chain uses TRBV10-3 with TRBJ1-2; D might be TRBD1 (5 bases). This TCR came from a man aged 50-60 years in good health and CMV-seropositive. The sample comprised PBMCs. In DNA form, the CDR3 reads TGTGCCATCAGCGATACAAGGGGTAGGACCGAGGGCTACACCTTC. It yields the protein CAISDTRGRTEGYTF.